Listed below are T cell receptor beta chains from one sample, sequenced in a study of shared clonotypes between healthy human individuals. Clones were sequenced by immunoSEQ multiplex PCR, and TCRdb holds only the in-frame ones, with some missing. The sample gives over a million clones, roughly 74% of which show up once; roughly 0.62% is in the top ten. Specimen: memory CD4+ T cells from PBMCs. Every receptor here comes from a man between 18 and 29 years old in good health. Some clones in this sample may be carry-over from other donors' samples. Each CDR3 is given with its conserved first and last residue. A D gene is named only where the DNA matches it firmly. Size tells how often a clone was seen (once, few, many) or the class of an expanded clone, and some rows leave it out.

J gene	V gene	D gene	clone size	CDR3 DNA	CDR3 protein
TRBJ1-2	TRBV5-1	NA	NA	TGCGCCAGCAGCTTATTAGAAGGGCGCGGTGAAGGCTACACCTTC	CASSLLEGRGEGYTF
TRBJ2-7	TRBV6-5	TRBD2	NA	TGTGCCAGCAGTAAAGGGACTAGCCACTACGAGCAGTACTTC	CASSKGTSHYEQYF
TRBJ1-2	TRBV5-1	NA	NA	TGCGCCAGCAGCTTGAGGGAGGCTTTGGGCTACACCTTC	CASSLREALGYTF
TRBJ1-5	TRBV29-1	NA	NA	TGCAGCGTTGAAGATCGGTTGGGCCAGCCCCAGCATTTT	CSVEDRLGQPQHF
TRBJ1-1	TRBV7-2	NA	NA	TGTGCCAGCAGCAAACTAACGGGACCTGGGGCTTTCTTT	CASSKLTGPGAFF
TRBJ2-7	TRBV4-1	TRBD2	NA	TGCGCCAGCAGCCAAGGGTCAGCGGGAGGTGCCTACGAGCAGTACTTC	CASSQGSAGGAYEQYF
TRBJ2-7	TRBV10-3	NA	NA	TGTGCCATCAGTGCGGCCCGAGAGGGCGAGCAGTACTTC	CAISAAREGEQYF
TRBJ2-1	TRBV7-8	TRBD2	NA	TGTGCCAGCAGCAAGACTAGCAGCTCCTACAATGAGCAGTTCTTC	CASSKTSSSYNEQFF
TRBJ1-2	TRBV6-5	NA	NA	TGTGCCAGCAGCAATTACGGACACTCCGGGGGCTACACCTTC	CASSNYGHSGGYTF
TRBJ1-3	TRBV19	NA	NA	TGTGCCAGTAGTTGGGGGAGCTCTGGAAACACCATATATTTT	CASSWGSSGNTIYF
TRBJ2-1	TRBV10-1	TRBD2	NA	TGCGCCAGCAGTGACTCGGGACTAGCGGGACGGAATGAGCAGTTCTTC	CASSDSGLAGRNEQFF
TRBJ2-3	TRBV5-4	NA	NA	TGTGCCAGCATACCCGAAAGCAGGACAAACACAGATACGCAGTATTTT	CASIPESRTNTDTQYF
TRBJ2-2	TRBV6-6	NA	NA	TGTGCCAGCTCTGGGGCCGGGGAGCTGTTTTTT	CASSGAGELFF
TRBJ2-3	TRBV12-5	TRBD1	few	TGTGCTAGTGGTTTGTCCCTGACAGGGACCTTCACAGATACGCAGTATTTT	CASGLSLTGTFTDTQYF
TRBJ2-7	TRBV5-1	NA	NA	TGCGCCAGCAGCGAGACGACTAGTTCCTACGAGCAGTACTTC	CASSETTSSYEQYF
TRBJ2-5	TRBV2	TRBD1	NA	TGTGCCAGCAGTGATTTCCGGACAGGGGAAGAGACCCAGTACTTC	CASSDFRTGEETQYF
TRBJ1-4	TRBV5-1	TRBD1	NA	TGCGCCAGCAGCCGACCAACAGGGGAAGGTGAAAAACTGTTTTTT	CASSRPTGEGEKLFF
TRBJ2-1	TRBV2	NA	NA	TGTGCCAGCCCCCGCGGAGGGATTTACAATGAGCAGTTCTTC	CASPRGGIYNEQFF
TRBJ2-7	TRBV15	TRBD2	NA	TGTGCCACCAGCAGAGTCGACACGGGAGGGCCCTACGAGCAGTACTTC	CATSRVDTGGPYEQYF
TRBJ2-3	TRBV2	NA	NA	TGTGCCAGCAGTGACTCGTCTACTGGAGATACGCAGTATTTT	CASSDSSTGDTQYF
TRBJ2-1	TRBV6-5	NA	NA	TGTGCCAGCAGTTACGGAGGGTTCAGCTCCTACAATGAGCAGTTCTTC	CASSYGGFSSYNEQFF
TRBJ1-2	TRBV30	NA	NA	TGTGCCGCAGGACTGGGCAACTCTGCGCTACCCACCTTC	CAAGLGNSALPTF
TRBJ1-4	TRBV6-5	TRBD1	NA	TGTGCCAGCAGTCCCTCAGGGGGAGTTTATGAAAAACTGTTTTTT	CASSPSGGVYEKLFF
TRBJ1-2	TRBV5-1	NA	NA	TGCGCCAGCAGCTTGGAAGGTCTAGGGTTATATGGCTACACCTTC	CASSLEGLGLYGYTF
TRBJ2-6	TRBV28	NA	NA	TGTGCCAGCAGTTCCCGGGATGTTCCAACTGGGGCCAACGTCCTGACTTTC	CASSSRDVPTGANVLTF
TRBJ2-7	TRBV10-3	NA	NA	TGTGCCATCAGTGATTCCTACGAGCAGTACTTC	CAISDSYEQYF
TRBJ2-7	TRBV29-1	TRBD1	few	TGCAGCTACGAGGGACAGGAAGGATACGAGCAGTACTTC	CSYEGQEGYEQYF
TRBJ2-7	TRBV28	TRBD1	once	TGTGCCAGCAGTTTAACAGGGGGCGCAGAGCAGTACTTC	CASSLTGGAEQYF
TRBJ1-1	TRBV11-1	NA	NA	TGTGCCAGCAGCTTAGCTGGGGACACTTCGAACACTGAAGCTTTCTTT	CASSLAGDTSNTEAFF
TRBJ2-3	TRBV7-2	TRBD1	NA	TGTGCCAGCAGCCCAACCGGGACAGGGGAATTTAGCACAGATACGCAGTATTTT	CASSPTGTGEFSTDTQYF
TRBJ1-2	TRBV29-1	NA	NA	TGCAGCGTTGACGGGGGAGATGGCTACACCTTC	CSVDGGDGYTF
TRBJ1-2	TRBV7-9	TRBD1	once	TGTGCCAGCAGCTTAGCGGGACAGGAGGACTCTGGCTACACCTTC	CASSLAGQEDSGYTF
TRBJ1-4	TRBV25-1	TRBD1	NA	TGTGCCAGCAGTGAACCAGGGGGCGTGGATGAAAAACTGTTTTTT	CASSEPGGVDEKLFF
TRBJ1-4	TRBV2	TRBD1	once	TGTGCCACCGGGACAGTAGAGAATGAAAAACTGTTTTTT	CATGTVENEKLFF
TRBJ1-1	TRBV5-6	NA	NA	TGTGCCAGCAGCTTGGGTTTCGGGGGCCAGGGTTTCTTT	CASSLGFGGQGFF
TRBJ1-2	TRBV6-6	TRBD1	NA	TGTGCCAGCAGTTACCTAGAAACAGGGGAGGCTGGCTACACCTTC	CASSYLETGEAGYTF
TRBJ2-3	TRBV7-2	NA	NA	TGTGCCAGCAGCTACCTGGCACAACGCACAGATACGCAGTATTTT	CASSYLAQRTDTQYF
TRBJ2-7	TRBV7-2	NA	few	TGTGCCAGCAGCTTACTAATCCCCGAGCAGTACTTC	CASSLLIPEQYF
TRBJ2-7	TRBV27	TRBD2	few	TGTGCCAGCAGCCGGACTAGCGGAGGGTACGAGCAGTACTTC	CASSRTSGGYEQYF
TRBJ2-2	TRBV6-1	NA	NA	TGTGCCAGCAGGCCCACAGGGAGCACCGGGGAGCTGTTTTTT	CASRPTGSTGELFF
TRBJ1-3	TRBV30	NA	NA	TGTGCCTGGAGTGCGAGGGAGAGCTCTGGAAACACCATATATTTT	CAWSARESSGNTIYF
TRBJ1-2	TRBV4-2	NA	NA	TGTGCCAGCAGCCCTCCCCAGGGGTATGGCTACACCTTC	CASSPPQGYGYTF
TRBJ2-4	TRBV30	NA	NA	TGTGCCTGGAGCGGACGGGAAAACATTCAGTACTTC	CAWSGRENIQYF
TRBJ2-6	TRBV27	NA	NA	TGTGCCAGCAGTGGACCCTCCACCGTCGGTGGGGCCAACGTCCTGACTTTC	CASSGPSTVGGANVLTF
TRBJ1-2	TRBV2	NA	NA	TGTGCCAGCAGTGTGGCGGGACTATCTAACTATGGCTACACCTTC	CASSVAGLSNYGYTF
TRBJ1-4	TRBV19	NA	many	TGTGCCAGTAAATCCAGGTGGGAAAAACTGTTTTTT	CASKSRWEKLFF
TRBJ2-5	TRBV5-6	TRBD1	once	TGTGCCAGCAGCTTGCCCGGGACAGGGGAGACCCAGTACTTC	CASSLPGTGETQYF
TRBJ2-2	TRBV5-6	TRBD1	NA	TGTGCCAGCAGCTCGACAGGGGGCATAAAGACCGGGGAGCTGTTTTTT	CASSSTGGIKTGELFF
TRBJ1-1	TRBV29-1	NA	few	TGCAGCGTTGAAGGGGCGCTGAACACTGAAGCTTTCTTT	CSVEGALNTEAFF
TRBJ1-1	TRBV25-1	NA	NA	TGTGCCAGCAGTCGGGATACGCACACTGAAGCTTTCTTT	CASSRDTHTEAFF
TRBJ1-2	TRBV14	TRBD1	NA	TGTGCCAGCAGAAAACTACTCAGGGACAGGGTGGAACAAAGATATGGCTACACCTTC	CASRKLLRDRVEQRYGYTF
TRBJ1-3	TRBV18	NA	NA	TGTGCCAGCTCACGCGCCCTCTTGGAGGGAAACACCATATATTTT	CASSRALLEGNTIYF
TRBJ2-3	TRBV5-1	NA	NA	TGCGCCAGCAGCTTGAATACGGGAATTGGGACAGATACGCAGTATTTT	CASSLNTGIGTDTQYF
TRBJ2-4	TRBV28	NA	NA	TGTGCCAGCACTCCCCCCCGGCAGGGTTCAATTAACATTCAGTACTTC	CASTPPRQGSINIQYF
TRBJ2-6	TRBV7-9	TRBD2	NA	TGTGCCAGCAGCTTTCGGGGGGATATAGGCTTTGGGGCCAACGTCCTGACTTTC	CASSFRGDIGFGANVLTF
TRBJ2-7	TRBV5-4	NA	NA	TGTGCCAGCGAGGGCCCCGGGGCAGGGCCCCCGGGGCAGTACTTC	CASEGPGAGPPGQYF